The rows below give T cell receptor beta chains drawn from one sample of a study of human T cells and chemical hapten exposure. One entry per CDR3 protein results from TCRdb running MiXCR on the RACE reads. The data contain about 80,000 distinct CDR3 sequences, under 13% of them singletons. Specimen: whole blood, collected in connection with sensitization to the hapten diphenylcyclopropenone (DPC). The origin of the receptors is a woman in her fifties or sixties with alopecia areata. Some clones in this sample may be carry-over from other donors' samples. The CDR3 runs from the conserved cysteine through the conserved F or W. Each record gives: V gene, J gene, clone size, D gene, CDR3 protein, CDR3 DNA. A D gene is named only where the DNA matches it firmly. Only part of the rows carry a size: once, few, many, or a class if the clone is expanded.

TRBV7-3	TRBJ2-1	NA	TRBD2	CASSLRASGRDEQFF	TGTGCCAGCAGCCTCAGGGCTAGCGGGAGGGATGAGCAGTTCTTC
TRBV6-2/TRBV6-3	TRBJ1-1	NA	NA	CASRSWENTEAFF	TGTGCCAGCAGATCCTGGGAGAACACTGAAGCTTTCTTT
TRBV29-1	TRBJ1-1	NA	TRBD1	CSVRQGFTEAFF	TGCAGCGTGAGACAGGGGTTCACTGAAGCTTTCTTT
TRBV6-6	TRBJ2-7	few	NA	CASSHHSGPSYEQYF	TGTGCCAGCAGCCACCACAGCGGTCCTTCCTACGAGCAGTACTTC
TRBV11-3	TRBJ2-1	NA	NA	CASSLEARGPYNEQFF	TGTGCCAGCAGCTTAGAGGCCCGGGGCCCCTACAATGAGCAGTTCTTC
TRBV29-1	TRBJ2-3	few	TRBD1	CSVSGQVTAPSTDTQYF	TGCAGCGTTTCCGGACAGGTGACTGCTCCGAGCACAGATACGCAGTATTTT
TRBV7-8	TRBJ1-5	few	NA	CASSLVAGRSNQPQHF	TGTGCCAGCAGCTTAGTCGCGGGTAGGAGCAATCAGCCCCAGCATTTT
TRBV7-9	TRBJ2-7	NA	NA	CASSPPQGGEQYF	TGTGCCAGCAGCCCCCCACAGGGTGGGGAGCAGTACTTC
TRBV9	TRBJ2-3	NA	NA	CASSVDGWGTDTQYF	TGTGCCAGCAGCGTAGATGGATGGGGCACAGATACGCAGTATTTT
TRBV19	TRBJ2-7	few	TRBD1	CASSIGRGSNEQYF	TGTGCCAGTAGTATCGGCAGGGGGAGCAACGAGCAGTACTTC
TRBV24-1	TRBJ2-1	NA	TRBD2	CATSEPGTSGSWHEQFF	TGTGCCACCAGTGAACCGGGCACTAGCGGGAGCTGGCATGAGCAGTTCTTC
TRBV11-1	TRBJ1-1	few	TRBD1	CASSPRTGGRTEAFF	TGTGCCAGCAGCCCTCGGACAGGGGGAAGGACTGAAGCTTTCTTT
TRBV24-1	TRBJ2-1	few	TRBD2	CATSVAGTSNNEQFF	TGTGCCACCAGTGTCGCCGGGACTAGCAACAATGAGCAGTTCTTC
TRBV7-2	TRBJ2-7	few	TRBD1	CASREGGTGPYEQYF	TGTGCCAGCAGGGAAGGCGGGACAGGGCCCTATGAGCAGTACTTC
TRBV10-3	TRBJ2-3	NA	NA	CAISQGITDTQYF	TGTGCCATCAGCCAAGGGATCACAGATACGCAGTATTTT
TRBV11-2	TRBJ2-1	few	TRBD1	CASSSFPGQGNHEQFF	TGTGCCAGCAGCTCCTTCCCGGGACAGGGGAACCATGAGCAGTTCTTC
TRBV28	TRBJ2-3	few	TRBD2	CASSLGRRGRSSDTQYF	TGTGCCAGCAGTTTAGGTCGTCGCGGGAGGTCCTCAGATACGCAGTATTTT
TRBV19	TRBJ1-4	NA	NA	CASSISGTAVVGKLFF	TGTGCCAGTAGTATCTCCGGGACCGCGGTTGTAGGAAAACTGTTTTTT
TRBV28	TRBJ2-3	NA	TRBD1	CASSSSGGAGTDTQYF	TGTGCCAGCAGTTCCTCAGGGGGCGCGGGCACAGATACGCAGTATTTT
TRBV27	TRBJ2-7	few	NA	CASSSAGPYEQYF	TGTGCCAGCAGTTCAGCAGGGCCCTACGAGCAGTACTTC
TRBV18	TRBJ2-5	NA	NA	CASSSYQETQYF	TGTGCCAGCTCATCCTACCAAGAGACCCAGTACTTC
TRBV20-1	TRBJ2-4	NA	NA	CSARVAGASAKNIQYF	TGCAGTGCTAGAGTAGCCGGGGCCTCGGCCAAAAACATTCAGTACTTC
TRBV5-1	TRBJ2-5	NA	NA	CASSLLGIQETQYF	TGCGCCAGCAGCTTACTCGGGATCCAAGAGACCCAGTACTTC
TRBV12-3/TRBV12-4	TRBJ2-3	few	TRBD1	CASSSGTGGVDTQYF	TGTGCCAGCAGTTCCGGGACAGGAGGGGTAGATACGCAGTATTTT
TRBV7-6	TRBJ2-5	few	TRBD1	CASSLSGGRETQYF	TGTGCCAGCAGCTTGTCAGGGGGCCGGGAGACCCAGTACTTC
TRBV11-2	TRBJ2-1	few	TRBD2	CASIRRGSVTYNEQFF	TGTGCCAGCATCCGCCGCGGGAGTGTCACCTACAATGAGCAGTTCTTC
TRBV7-2	TRBJ2-1	NA	NA	CASSDSRYGYNEQFF	TGTGCCAGCAGCGATAGCCGATACGGGTACAATGAGCAGTTCTTC
TRBV20-1	TRBJ2-7	NA	NA	CSAVGEASYEQYF	TGCAGTGCGGTGGGGGAGGCCTCCTACGAGCAGTACTTC
TRBV20-1	TRBJ2-7	NA	TRBD2	CSARTLAGVYEQYF	TGCAGTGCTAGAACGCTAGCGGGAGTCTACGAGCAGTACTTC